This TCR beta chain originates from a study of human T cells and chemical hapten exposure (dated by TCRdb to the early 2020s). Some background on the complete study: For sensitization, 2% DPC in acetone was applied to a roughly 2 cm by roughly 2 cm area of upper inner arm skin. Patient blood was sampled pre-sensitization (week 0) and at 2, 6 and about 24 weeks after DPC sensitization. The patient cohort, mostly female, included alopecia areata with under or over 50% scalp involvement, alopecia totalis and alopecia universalis. Patch testing on the upper back used Finn chambers containing 0.01% DPC, with scoring done after 6 days according to International Contact Dermatitis Research Group standards. Libraries were pooled for sequencing, and variation in per-sample TCR yields was attributed mainly to small differences in library volumes within the pool. Throughout the roughly 25-week study period, patients were also given weekly therapeutic DPC doses on the scalp. This study followed changes in the peripheral blood TCR repertoire in vivo during primary and secondary sensitization of alopecia patients to the hapten diphenylcyclopropenone (DPC). Blood for TCR sequencing was provided by twenty-nine alopecia patients at one to four time points (pre-sensitization, 2, 6 and 24 weeks).

On this clonotype: Its antigen target is currently unknown. The input lacks base qualities; no much larger clone sits a single base away.

Interpreted using the paper, the time point label stands for: patch test 2, 6 weeks after DPC sensitization. Taken with the paper, the label for treatment or condition translates to: therapeutic diphenylcyclopropenone sensitization with weekly scalp DPC. At every patch-test visit, the blood draw took place before the patch test was put on. Patients were considered eligible if aged 18 to 70, diagnosed with alopecia and deemed suitable for DPC therapy, and patients were excluded if pregnant. Total RNA was extracted from unfractionated whole blood collected in Tempus Blood RNA tubes. Receptors were amplified or captured by RACE. Sequenced using a NextSeq 500. During library preparation, unique molecular identifiers were attached to individual cDNA molecules so that TCRs could be counted quantitatively and reproducibly. Both TCR alpha and TCR beta chains were sequenced from each blood RNA sample. The original methods were these. Samples had a median of roughly 100,000 TCRs, with a range from about 23,224 to 750,000. The Decombinator software suite was used to annotate the V, J and CDR3 of the TCR reads. To make PS versus PT1 abundance plots, every sample was subsampled to the same number of TCRs (28,000). Expanded TCRs were defined as absent before sensitization and observed at least eight times at the 2-week time point. Clones were called with MiXCR by TCRdb after fastp trimmed the public reads at Q25, and only in-frame beta chains were retained. Rows with a matching CDR3 protein are joined into one entry that keeps the most common DNA and genes. The V and J calls and clone size are TCRdb's, not the authors'. The sample yields about 140,000 distinct CDR3 sequences; over 9.5% were counted once. The biggest ten clones account for under 1.5% of the sample.

Overall results and qualifications from the work: The number of TCRs above 1 in 1000 frequency did not change with DPC sensitization; there was no evidence of global repertoire structure alterations. Expanded TCRs formed significantly more large CDR3 similarity clusters than pre-sensitization or healthy control sets, consistent with antigen-driven responses. All patients had alopecia, a presumed autoimmune disease, so their immune response might differ from that of healthy individuals. The number of PT1 expanded TCRs positively correlated with patch test score, significant at thresholds 8, 16 and 32 but not 4. After repeated subsampling, changes were observed in the strength of the expansion versus patch-test correlation and in the threshold at which the correlation became significant.

Sequences were derived from whole blood, sampled in connection with sensitization to the hapten diphenylcyclopropenone (DPC). This clonotype was obtained from a woman aged 45-65 years with alopecia areata. Some clones in this sample may be carry-over from other donors' samples.

The CDR3 reads as follows: CASSSTTSGGWGQQFF. Here is the DNA: TGTGCCAGCAGTTCCACCACTAGCGGGGGGTGGGGGCAGCAGTTCTTC. Here the chain combines TRBV6-2 or TRBV6-3 and TRBJ2-1, and TRBD2 aligns with 12 junction nucleotides. CDR1 and CDR2 (MNHEY, SVGEGT) derive from the germline V gene. V loses 4 bases at its end and J loses 11 bases; junction bases beyond the gene matches: 12. From cysteine to phenylalanine, the CDR3 is 16 amino acids long. Only the CDR3 part of the read is kept: 48 bases, read in frame from the first base.